The 17 T cell receptor beta chains given below trace back to one sample, sequenced in a study of blood T cell repertoires in COVID-19. Sequencing was performed with immunoSEQ multiplex PCR; in TCRdb, only in-frame clones are kept and a portion is missing. Of just under 95,000 clones in the sample, over 70% were seen once. Input material: peripheral blood. Receptors were obtained from a man in his fifties or sixties who had recovered from COVID-19.

The V call is TRBV28, the J call TRBJ2-1; TRBD2 is a possible D gene (6 bases). Germline assignment: CDR1 MDHEN and CDR2 SYDVKM. With 6 bases removed from V and 7 bases from J, the gap between germline ends came to 16 bases. This CDR3 has 14 amino acids. The CDR3 region is CASRRTAGGNEQFF. DNA for the CDR3: TGTGCCAGCAGACGGACTGCCGGGGGAAATGAGCAGTTCTTC.

This clone was seen more than once but under ten times. The chain employs TRBV7-9 and TRBJ1-6; 8 bases align to TRBD1. The CDR3 has 14 amino acids. The trim removed 3 bases at V and 8 bases at J, leaving 3 bases unmatched. Looked up from germline, CDR1 is SEHNR and CDR2 is FQNEAQ (reference sequence). CDR3: CASSLDRVDSPLHF. CDR3 bases: TGTGCCAGCAGCTTGGACAGGGTGGATTCACCCCTCCACTTT. Combining the CDR3 with reference TRBV7-9 and TRBJ1-6 gives the whole variable domain DTGVSQNPRHKITKRGQNVTFRCDPISEHNRLYWYRQTLGQGPEFLTYFQNEAQLEKSRLLSDRFSAERPKGSFSTLEIQRTEQGDSAMYLCASSLDRVDSPLHFGNGTRLTVT.

The chain joins TRBV7-2 to TRBJ2-1; D remains ambiguous. The V end lost 0 bases, the J end lost 5 bases, and 8 bases lay between the germline ends. The CDR3 covers 14 residues. From germline, CDR1 is SGHTA and CDR2 FQGNSA. The CDR3 spells CASSLAPTNNEQFF. DNA for the CDR3: TGTGCCAGCAGCTTAGCTCCTACGAACAATGAGCAGTTCTTC.

This clone was recorded a few times. The CDR3 nucleotides are TGTGCCAGCAGCGAACAGGGTGGCTCCTACGAGCAGTACTTC. Protein product: CASSEQGGSYEQYF. The chain has TRBV28 and TRBJ2-7, with a weak D call TRBD1 (6 bases). V dropped 6 bases and J dropped 0 bases, with 12 bases sitting between them. The CDR3 runs 14 residues. CDR1 and CDR2 from the germline V gene are MDHEN and SYDVKM.

The J gene is TRBJ1-2, the V gene TRBV6-6; D might be TRBD1 (6 bases). V gave up 4 bases and J gave up 6 bases, with 18 bases separating them. The CDR3 runs to 15 residues. Germline V gives CDR1 MNHNY, CDR2 SVGAGI (reference sequence). The CDR3 nucleotides read TGTGCCAGCAGTTTCATACTAGGGGGGGCCAATGGCTACACCTTC. Protein: CASSFILGGANGYTF.

The rearrangement joins TRBV28 to TRBJ2-7; possibly TRBD2 for D (7 bases). The CDR3 is 15 residues long. V was trimmed by 5 bases and J by 1 base, leaving 15 bases between them. Germline CDR1 is MDHEN and CDR2 is SYDVKM. The CDR3 reads CASSTIGRGSYEQYF. The DNA of the CDR3 is TGTGCCAGCAGTACTATTGGGAGGGGGTCCTACGAGCAGTACTTC.

The genes are TRBV14 and TRBJ2-5, with 15 bases that match TRBD2. The germline gives CDR1 SGHDN, CDR2 FVKESK. Trimming took 5 bases from V and 0 from J; bases not matched to a gene: 7. This CDR3 comprises 18 residues. CDR3 coding DNA: TGTGCCAGCAGCTCTCCGGGGACTAGCGGGAGGTACCAAGAGACCCAGTACTTC. This codes for CASSSPGTSGRYQETQYF.

The J gene is TRBJ1-4, the V gene TRBV7-9; TRBD1 might be the D (6 bases). Trimming removed 5 bases from V and 10 bases from J, with 26 bases in between. The germline V gene has CDR1 SEHNR and CDR2 FQNEAQ (reference sequence). This CDR3 contains 17 residues. The CDR3 protein is CASSTRLSGTGGGKLFF. The CDR3 DNA reads as TGTGCCAGCAGCACACGACTTTCCGGGACGGGGGGCGGAAAACTGTTTTTT.

The chain links TRBV6-2 or TRBV6-3 to TRBJ2-1; TRBD2 aligns across 15 bases. Looked up from germline, CDR1 is MNHEY and CDR2 is SVGEGT. J gave up 8 bases and V 5 bases, and 7 bases lay outside the gene matches. The length of the CDR3 is 16 residues. In nucleotides, the CDR3 is TGTGCCAGCAGTAAAGGACTAGCGGGAGGGCCCGATGAGCAGTTCTTC. This gives the protein CASSKGLAGGPDEQFF.

The V call is TRBV6-5, the J call TRBJ2-1; 11 nucleotides agree with TRBD2. The CDR3 sequence is 15 residues long. CDR1 is MNHEY, CDR2 SVGAGI, per germline. Trimming removed 7 bases from V and 7 bases from J; junction bases left unmatched: 9. This chain's CDR3 is CASKIAGGPGNEQFF. DNA of the CDR3: TGTGCCAGCAAAATAGCGGGAGGGCCGGGGAATGAGCAGTTCTTC.

The rearrangement uses TRBV7-2 and TRBJ2-5, with a possible D match to TRBD1 (7 bases). This CDR3 region has 14 residues. Germline CDR1 SGHTA, CDR2 FQGNSA. V dropped 5 bases and J dropped 5 bases, with 15 bases sitting between them. The CDR3, as DNA: TGTGCCAGCAGCCATCAGGGGGGATCGGAGACCCAGTACTTC. Translating it yields CASSHQGGSETQYF.

V and J are TRBV2 and TRBJ2-1, with 11 bases aligning to TRBD2. There are 14 residues in the CDR3. Germline values: CDR1 SNHLY, CDR2 FYNNEI. V trimming: 7 bases; J trimming: 15 bases; junction bases outside the gene matches: 14. The CDR3 reads CASTLTSGTASRFF. CDR3 coding DNA: TGTGCCAGCACCTTGACTAGCGGGACCGCTTCCCGGTTCTTC. The entire variable domain, with the rest obtained from reference TRBV2 and TRBJ2-1, is as follows: EPEVTQTPSHQVTQMGQEVILRCVPISNHLYFYWYRQILGQKVEFLVSFYNNEISEKSEIFDDQFSVERPDGSNFTLKIRSTKLEDSAMYFCASTLTSGTASRFFGPGTRLTVL.

CDR3 sequence reads: CASSYPRASGRLIHEQYF. The CDR3 nucleotides read TGTGCCAGCAGTTACCCGAGGGCTAGCGGGAGGCTTATCCACGAGCAGTACTTC. The V and J genes are TRBV6-2 or TRBV6-3 and TRBJ2-7; 11 nucleotides agree with TRBD2. The CDR3 is 18 residues long. Germline V gives CDR1 MNHEY, CDR2 SVGEGT. V shed 2 bases and J 5 bases; nucleotides not matched to a gene: 14.

This clone occurred a few times. The CDR3 DNA is TGCGCCAGCAGCCAGGGTACAGGGGTTAATCAGCCCCAGCATTTT. Its protein product is CASSQGTGVNQPQHF. The genes are TRBV5-1 and TRBJ1-5, with 7 bases identical to TRBD1. The CDR3 contains 15 residues. Looked up from germline, CDR1 is SGHRS and CDR2 is YFSETQ. Trimming took 4 bases from V and 4 from J; bases not matched to a gene: 8. The full variable domain, with the rest looked up from reference TRBV5-1 and TRBJ1-5, is KAGVTQTPRYLIKTRGQQVTLSCSPISGHRSVSWYQQTPGQGLQFLFEYFSETQRNKGNFPGRFSGRQFSNSRSEMNVSTLELGDSALYLCASSQGTGVNQPQHFGDGTRLSIL.

The rearrangement uses TRBV5-1 and TRBJ1-4, with unresolved D. Germline CDR1 and CDR2: SGHRS and YFSETQ. This CDR3 is built from 13 residues. Deletions cut 6 bases from V and 7 bases from J, with 13 bases between. The CDR3 region is CASMVGSGEKLFF. The CDR3 nucleotides are TGCGCCAGCATGGTCGGGAGTGGTGAAAAACTGTTTTTT.

This clone is a singleton in its sample. In DNA, the CDR3 is TGTGCCAGCAGCCTAACTAGCCTTTCCGACGAGCAGTACTTC. Translation: CASSLTSLSDEQYF. The rearrangement joins TRBV11-3 to TRBJ2-7, with D tentatively TRBD2 (6 bases). Trimming shortened V by 5 bases and J by 5 bases, and 16 bases separated the two germline ends. CDR3 length equals 14 residues. CDR1 is SGHNT and CDR2 is YENEEA in the germline V gene.

This clone was recorded only once. The V call is TRBV7-2, the J call TRBJ2-7; TRBD2 might be the D (5 bases). The V gene lost 1 base and the J gene lost 3 bases, with 13 bases spanning the gap. The CDR3 loop spans 15 amino acids. CDR1 is SGHTA and CDR2 is FQGNSA in the germline V gene. The CDR3 loop is CASSLGSGLGYEQYF. CDR3 nucleotides: TGTGCCAGCAGCTTAGGGTCGGGGTTAGGCTACGAGCAGTACTTC.